These T cell receptor beta chains were read from a single sample in a study of CD8 T cells in ankylosing spondylitis. TCRdb reanalysed the 5' RACE reads using MiXCR and keeps one entry per CDR3 protein. This table has over 60,000 distinct CDR3 sequences, about 5.7% appearing once. The sequenced material came from blood, either unsorted or a sorted T cell fraction (not recorded which). These receptors came from a male donor with ankylosing spondylitis or in good health (not recorded which). The CDR3 runs from the conserved cysteine through the conserved F or W. Each record gives: clone size, V gene, D gene, J gene, CDR3 protein, CDR3 DNA. D genes are given only for firm matches. Clone size is given for some rows only: seen once, a few or many times, or a class if the clone is expanded.

abundance: many; v_gene: TRBV24-1; d_gene: .; j_gene: TRBJ1-5; CDR3aa: CATSDSGGGNQPQHF; CDR3nt: TGTGCCACCAGTGATTCCGGGGGAGGCAATCAGCCCCAGCATTTT
abundance: many; v_gene: TRBV30; d_gene: TRBD1; j_gene: TRBJ2-1; CDR3aa: CACTTGAAYNEQFF; CDR3nt: TGTGCCTGCACCACAGGGGCGGCCTACAATGAGCAGTTCTTC
abundance: many; v_gene: TRBV4-1; d_gene: .; j_gene: TRBJ2-7; CDR3aa: CASSQDYYEQYF; CDR3nt: TGCGCCAGCAGCCAAGATTACTACGAGCAGTACTTC
abundance: many; v_gene: TRBV7-2; d_gene: .; j_gene: TRBJ2-2; CDR3aa: CASRSDRNTGELFF; CDR3nt: TGTGCCAGCAGATCGGACAGGAACACCGGGGAGCTGTTTTTT
abundance: many; v_gene: TRBV7-2; d_gene: .; j_gene: TRBJ2-1; CDR3aa: CASSTGWGDNEQFF; CDR3nt: TGTGCCAGCAGCACGGGGTGGGGGGACAATGAGCAGTTCTTC
abundance: many; v_gene: TRBV2; d_gene: .; j_gene: TRBJ2-1; CDR3aa: CASSATSGEQFF; CDR3nt: TGTGCCAGCAGCGCCACTTCGGGTGAGCAGTTCTTC
abundance: many; v_gene: TRBV12-3/TRBV12-4; d_gene: .; j_gene: TRBJ2-7; CDR3aa: CASSSSSGGLYEQYF; CDR3nt: TGTGCCAGCAGTTCCAGTTCGGGCGGCTTATACGAGCAGTACTTC
abundance: many; v_gene: TRBV5-1; d_gene: TRBD1; j_gene: TRBJ1-6; CDR3aa: CASSGGQGDSPLHF; CDR3nt: TGCGCCAGCAGCGGGGGACAGGGCGATTCACCCCTCCACTTT
abundance: many; v_gene: TRBV27; d_gene: .; j_gene: TRBJ2-1; CDR3aa: CASSWNQQGEQFF; CDR3nt: TGTGCCAGCAGTTGGAACCAACAAGGTGAGCAGTTCTTC
abundance: many; v_gene: TRBV29-1; d_gene: .; j_gene: TRBJ2-7; CDR3aa: CSVEVALTYEQYF; CDR3nt: TGCAGCGTTGAGGTCGCACTAACCTACGAGCAGTACTTC
abundance: many; v_gene: TRBV28; d_gene: .; j_gene: TRBJ1-1; CDR3aa: CASSLWGDNRRGAFF; CDR3nt: TGTGCCAGCAGTTTATGGGGGGATAACAGGCGGGGAGCTTTCTTT
abundance: many; v_gene: TRBV4-3; d_gene: .; j_gene: TRBJ1-2; CDR3aa: CASSQDQRGNYGYTF; CDR3nt: TGCGCCAGCAGCCAAGATCAGAGAGGAAACTATGGCTACACCTTC
abundance: many; v_gene: TRBV5-1; d_gene: TRBD2; j_gene: TRBJ2-5; CDR3aa: CASSLARTGGQETQYF; CDR3nt: TGCGCCAGCAGCTTGGCCAGAACGGGGGGCCAAGAGACCCAGTACTTC
abundance: many; v_gene: TRBV5-6; d_gene: TRBD2; j_gene: TRBJ2-5; CDR3aa: CASSPKGGWQETQYF; CDR3nt: TGTGCCAGCAGCCCTAAGGGAGGGTGGCAAGAGACCCAGTACTTC
abundance: many; v_gene: TRBV6-5; d_gene: .; j_gene: TRBJ2-5; CDR3aa: CASSSQAGLQETQYF; CDR3nt: TGTGCCAGCAGTTCGCAGGCCGGGCTCCAAGAGACCCAGTACTTC
abundance: many; v_gene: TRBV2; d_gene: .; j_gene: TRBJ1-4; CDR3aa: CASSAGTGREKLFF; CDR3nt: TGTGCCAGCAGTGCGGGCACAGGGCGGGAAAAACTGTTTTTT
abundance: few; v_gene: TRBV4-1; d_gene: TRBD1; j_gene: TRBJ2-3; CDR3aa: CASSQLEQGGTDTQYF; CDR3nt: TGCGCCAGCAGCCAGTTGGAACAGGGGGGAACGGATACGCAGTATTTT
abundance: many; v_gene: TRBV6-5; d_gene: TRBD1; j_gene: TRBJ2-6; CDR3aa: CASSSRTGGTSGANVLTF; CDR3nt: TGTGCCAGCAGTTCACGGACAGGGGGCACGTCTGGGGCCAACGTCCTGACTTTC
abundance: many; v_gene: TRBV12-3/TRBV12-4; d_gene: .; j_gene: TRBJ1-3; CDR3aa: CASSWAEGNTIYF; CDR3nt: TGTGCCAGCAGTTGGGCGGAAGGAAACACCATATATTTT
abundance: few; v_gene: TRBV23-1; d_gene: .; j_gene: TRBJ1-2; CDR3aa: CASSRPFYGYTF; CDR3nt: TGCGCCAGCAGTCGGCCATTCTATGGCTACACCTTC
abundance: .; v_gene: TRBV15; d_gene: .; j_gene: TRBJ2-7; CDR3aa: CATSSRTVRQYF; CDR3nt: TGTGCCACCAGCAGTCGGACAGTCCGGCAGTACTTC
abundance: many; v_gene: TRBV19; d_gene: TRBD1; j_gene: TRBJ1-1; CDR3aa: CASSMQGARTEAFF; CDR3nt: TGTGCCAGTAGTATGCAGGGGGCGCGCACTGAAGCTTTCTTT